The clone carrying this T cell receptor (beta chain) was recorded a few times. Its antigen is not identified. TCRdb reprocessed the reads with MiXCR, giving one entry per CDR3 protein. The sample yields tens of thousands of distinct CDR3 sequences, 20% to 25% seen once. This sample was included in a study of T cell repertoires in cytomegalovirus infection. Study in general: Matching HLA type and CMV infection were both indicated by public TCR beta signatures.

General study findings and limits: People with CMV and the relevant HLA were identified by cumulative public TCR beta family frequency. Ex vivo, HLA-C-restricted CMV-specific TCR beta clonotypes prevailed over the rest of the response.

This CDR3 has 15 residues. Germline lookup yields CDR1 SGHTA and CDR2 FQGTGA. Trimming took 5 bases from V and 7 from J, leaving 19 bases between them. The rearrangement links TRBV7-3 to TRBJ2-3; perhaps TRBD2 as D (5 bases). Sample: PBMCs, sequenced either directly or after in vitro stimulation (not recorded which). The origin of this receptor is a human donor in good health (CMV status not recorded). Some clones in this sample may be carry-over from other donors' samples. The CDR3 region has the DNA TGTGCCAGCAGCCCCTCAAGCGGCCGATCCAATACGCAGTATTTT. Encoded protein: CASSPSSGRSNTQYF.